The source of this T cell receptor beta chain is a study of cytomegalovirus exposure and HLA in healthy donors. Points from the study as a whole: In a later analysis, common viral pathogens appeared linked to several of the most significant clusters.

The trim removed 6 bases at V and 8 bases at J, leaving 10 bases unmatched. This CDR3 is 14 amino acids long. Germline CDR1 reads MNHEY; CDR2 reads SVGAGI. PCR was performed using 60 Vbeta and 13 Jbeta primers. The assay was immunoSEQ multiplex PCR, and TCRdb's table has in-frame clones only and misses some. Among under 200,000 clones listed, approximately 77% were seen once. Comment on this clone: Its specificity is unknown.

This TCR came from a male donor in good health and CMV-seropositive. Material: PBMCs. The J gene is TRBJ1-2, the V gene TRBV6-5; TRBD1 aligns across 9 bases. The CDR3 protein is CASRKQGAHRGYTF. In DNA, the CDR3 is TGTGCCAGCAGGAAACAGGGGGCTCACAGAGGCTACACCTTC.